The T cell receptor (beta chain) described here comes from a study of OX40 agonist ivuxolimab in advanced cancers. General observations from the study: At doses 0.1 to 3.0 mg/kg, CD4+ and CD8+ clones expanded.

V lost 5 bases and J lost 7, with 8 bases in between. The germline CDR1 and CDR2 sequences are MNHEY and SVGAGI. CDR3 length: 11 amino acids. Sequencing used immunoSEQ multiplex PCR; TCRdb keeps in-frame clones, though not all of them. The data contain 70,000 to 85,000 clones, approximately 90% of them singletons. Turning to this clone: Its antigen is unknown.

This chain uses TRBV6-5 with TRBJ1-1; no clear D. This specimen consisted of CD4+ or CD8+ T cells sorted from blood, obtained in a trial of the OX40 agonist ivuxolimab. The sequence was collected from an adult with an advanced solid tumor such as melanoma, head and neck, liver or kidney cancer. DNA of the CDR3: TGTGCCAGCAGTCTAGACGGTGAAGCTTTCTTT. Its translation: CASSLDGEAFF.